This entry lists 8 T cell receptor beta chains sequenced from one sample in a study of T cell responses to AZD1222 COVID-19 vaccine. Sequenced by immunoSEQ multiplex PCR; TCRdb stores in-frame clones only, minus some. The data contain some 110,000 clones, around 89% of them seen just once; the ten biggest clones take up 7.1%. Material: peripheral blood, obtained 28 days after the second AZD1222 dose. The receptors shown here come from an adult who received the AZD1222 COVID-19 vaccine.

This chain uses TRBV21-1 with TRBJ2-7. TRBV21-1 is assigned pseudogene status. The CDR3 runs 16 residues. CDR3 nucleotide sequence: TGTGCCAGCAGCAAAGAGCCCCCCGGGCCTCCCTACGAGCAGTACTTC. Amino acid sequence: CASSKEPPGPPYEQYF.

This clone was seen only once. This sequence joins TRBV18 and TRBJ1-5, with 7 bases fitting TRBD1. The CDR3 length is 15 residues. Germline-derived CDR1 and CDR2 are KGHSH and LQKENI. V trimming: 5 bases; J trimming: 6 bases; junction bases outside the gene matches: 10. DNA of the CDR3: TGTGCCAGCTCAGGGGTCGAGGGGGCGCGTCAGCCCCAGCATTTT. It is translated as CASSGVEGARQPQHF.

The chain is built from TRBV19 and TRBJ2-5, with TRBD1 identical over 8 bases. Trimming removed 3 bases from V and 5 bases from J; junction bases left unmatched: 5. This CDR3 region has 14 residues. The germline V gene has CDR1 LNHDA and CDR2 SQIVND (reference sequence). The CDR3 DNA follows: TGTGCCAGTAGTATCCAGGGGGCCGGGGAGACCCAGTACTTC. Protein sequence: CASSIQGAGETQYF. Full variable domain (remainder filled in from reference TRBV19 and TRBJ2-5): DGGITQSPKYLFRKEGQNVTLSCEQNLNHDAMYWYRQDPGQGLRLIYYSQIVNDFQKGDIAEGYSVSREKKESFPLTVTSAQKNPTAFYLCASSIQGAGETQYFGPGTRLLVL.

Written as DNA, the CDR3 is TGCGCCAGCAGCTTTGGGGACAGAACCTACGAGCAGTACTTC. Encoded protein: CASSFGDRTYEQYF. This chain uses TRBV5-1 with TRBJ2-7, with 7 bases identical to TRBD1. Losses at the gene ends were 2 bases for V and 2 bases for J; bases not matched to a gene: 4. The length of the CDR3 is 14 residues. Germline CDR1 SGHRS, CDR2 YFSETQ.

V usage is TRBV29-1 and J usage is TRBJ1-2, with D perhaps matching TRBD1 (6 bases). V lost 7 bases, J lost 2 bases, and 11 bases lay in between. Germline values: CDR1 SQVTM, CDR2 ANQGSEA. The CDR3 spans 12 residues. CDR3 DNA sequence: TGCAGCGGCAGGACAGCCAACTATGGCTACACCTTC. Translated, it gives CSGRTANYGYTF.

This chain joins TRBV5-4 and TRBJ2-7; possible D gene TRBD1, 6 bases. CDR1 SGHNT and CDR2 YYREEE come from the germline V gene (reference sequence). Deletions cut 2 bases from V and 3 bases from J, with 15 bases between. The CDR3 is made up of 15 amino acids. CDR3 residues: CASSFPGVSSYEQYF. The CDR3 DNA is TGTGCCAGCAGCTTCCCAGGGGTATCGAGCTACGAGCAGTACTTC.

The chain is built from TRBV24-1 and TRBJ2-7, with D perhaps matching TRBD1 (5 bases). The germline gives CDR1 KGHDR, CDR2 SFDVKD. This CDR3 contains 17 residues. Trimming pared 3 bases from V and 6 bases from J, leaving 23 bases between. CDR3 bases: TGTGCCACCAGTGATGCTGCGGCGGCAGGGCAGCAGGCCGAGCAGTACTTC. Protein: CATSDAAAAGQQAEQYF.

J is TRBJ2-7 and V is TRBV28, with 9 bases matching TRBD1. V shed 6 bases and J 6 bases; nucleotides not matched to a gene: 6. The germline V gene has CDR1 MDHEN and CDR2 SYDVKM. The CDR3 contains 13 residues. Here the CDR3 reads CASSPGQGGEQYF. The CDR3 DNA is TGTGCCAGCAGCCCGGGACAGGGCGGCGAGCAGTACTTC.